The sequence of this T cell receptor (beta chain) was determined in a study of vaccination and CD4 T cells after COVID-19. About the research overall: According to the study, participants were given two doses of BNT162b2 or mRNA-1273 vaccine. Control cultures were supplied with a CEFX pool, an HIV-1 Nef pool, or no peptide at all.

On this clonotype itself: What it recognizes is unknown.

The study, taken as a whole, reports: The cohort comprised relatively few convalescent patients, and no early post-infection timepoints were analyzed. Among convalescent patients, a median approximately 86% of reactive clones emerged only after vaccination.

Treatment specified: approximately 11-day PBMC culture with coronavirus spike peptide pools or control peptides (ViraFEST assay). An Oncomine TCR Beta short-read assay was used to sequence the DNA from cultured CD4+ T cells. TCRdb independently ran MiXCR on the PCR reads; one entry per CDR3 protein. The sample carries over 8,000 distinct CDR3 sequences, around 59% recorded once. The CDR3 covers 14 residues. The V and J ends lost 5 bases and 4 bases respectively, with 11 bases between them. Germline CDR1 SGHVS, CDR2 FQNEAQ. The sample consisted of CD4+ T cells from blood, cultured in vitro. The sequence derives from a human donor who had recovered from COVID-19. The V and J genes are TRBV7-8 and TRBJ2-2; D might be TRBD2 (5 bases). CDR3 nucleotides: TGTGCCAGCAGCGCTTATGAGGGCACCGGGGAGCTGTTTTTT. Protein: CASSAYEGTGELFF.